A single TCR beta chain is shown here with its context. The sample belongs to a study of T-cell memory formation after mild COVID-19. CDR3 length: 15 amino acids. CDR1 is ENHRY, CDR2 SYGVKD, per germline. Trimming took 0 bases from V and 7 from J; bases not matched to a gene: 3. TCRdb redid the calling of the 5' RACE reads with MiXCR, one entry per CDR3 protein. The sample has fewer than 400,000 distinct CDR3 sequences, around a sixth seen once. The sequence was collected from a man aged 18 to 35 who had mild COVID-19 (a few samples of this study predate the infection). Cell type and time point are not known. The sequenced sample consisted of PBMCs or a T cell subset sorted from them (not recorded which). V is TRBV10-3 and J is TRBJ2-1, with TRBD1 identical over 10 bases. The CDR3 sequence: CAISESEDRGNEQFF. CDR3 bases: TGTGCCATCAGTGAGTCAGAGGACAGGGGGAATGAGCAGTTCTTC.